Below, 5 T cell receptor beta chains from the same sample are listed, as sequenced in a study of PD-1 blockade in mismatch repair-deficient tumors. Data came from immunoSEQ multiplex PCR; TCRdb stores just in-frame clones and leaves some out. The table shows 30,000 to 45,000 clones, with around 84% occurring only once. The source was peripheral blood, collected approximately 78 weeks after starting pembrolizumab. These receptors came from an adult with mismatch repair-deficient cancer.

The gene calls are TRBV6-1 and TRBJ2-4; 9 positions match TRBD2. The CDR3 has 15 residues. CDR1 is MNHNS and CDR2 is SASEGT in the germline V gene. The V gene end was trimmed by 2 bases and the J gene end by 4 bases; junction bases not matched to a gene: 3. CDR3 nucleotides: TGTGCCAGCAGTGAAAGGACTAGCGAGAAAAACATTCAGTACTTC. Protein product: CASSERTSEKNIQYF.

CDR3 loop: CASSFNGRAADTQYF. The CDR3 DNA reads TGCGCCAGCAGCTTCAATGGCAGGGCAGCAGATACGCAGTATTTT. This chain connects TRBV5-1 to TRBJ2-3, with D possibly TRBD1 on 5 matching bases. The CDR3 runs to 15 residues. CDR1 and CDR2 (germline): SGHRS, YFSETQ. Trimming removed 2 bases at V and 4 bases at J, with 14 bases between. Variable domain in full (rest from reference TRBV5-1 and TRBJ2-3): KAGVTQTPRYLIKTRGQQVTLSCSPISGHRSVSWYQQTPGQGLQFLFEYFSETQRNKGNFPGRFSGRQFSNSRSEMNVSTLELGDSALYLCASSFNGRAADTQYFGPGTRLTVL.

This chain joins TRBV10-2 and TRBJ2-5; 9 bases fit TRBD2. V gave up 0 bases and J gave up 4 bases; unmatched junction bases: 9. The CDR3 has 17 residues. Germline assignment: CDR1 WSHSY and CDR2 SAAADI. CDR3 coding DNA: TGCGCCAGCAGTGAGTCGAATAGCGGGAGATTACGAGAGACCCAGTACTTC. Amino acids: CASSESNSGRLRETQYF.

The chain joins TRBV6-5 to TRBJ2-7, with a possible D match to TRBD2 (5 bases). The germline V gene encodes CDR1 MNHEY and CDR2 SVGAGI. The CDR3 is 11 amino acids. V dropped 8 bases and J dropped 7 bases, with 12 bases sitting between them. CDR3 sequence: CASGGQVEQYF. The CDR3 DNA reads as TGTGCCAGCGGAGGCCAGGTGGAGCAGTACTTC.

The chain combines TRBV19 with TRBJ2-6; D ambiguous. The CDR3 is 14 amino acids. CDR1 and CDR2 (germline): LNHDA, SQIVND (reference sequence). V was clipped by 7 bases and J by 2 bases, with 9 bases between them. The chain's CDR3 is CASNPSAGANVLTF. CDR3 DNA sequence: TGTGCCAGTAACCCCAGCGCTGGGGCCAACGTCCTGACTTTC.